Listed below are T cell receptor beta chains from one sample, sequenced in a study of response to subunit inactivated influenza vaccine. TCRdb recomputed calls from the RT-PCR reads with MiXCR, one row per CDR3 protein. Of roughly 630,000 distinct CDR3 sequences listed, around 13% are singletons. Source: PBMCs from blood, taken roughly 2 weeks before vaccination. These receptors were obtained from a man in his fifties who received an inactivated influenza vaccine. CDR3s include the opening cysteine and the closing phenylalanine or tryptophan. A D gene is named only where the DNA matches it firmly. Not every row has a clone size; where given, it reads once, few, many or a size class.

d_gene,j_gene,abundance,v_gene,CDR3aa,CDR3nt
.,TRBJ1-5,.,TRBV12-3/TRBV12-4,CASSFWPKSNQPQHF,TGTGCCAGCAGTTTCTGGCCGAAAAGCAATCAGCCCCAGCATTTT
.,TRBJ2-1,few,TRBV7-2,CASSLVLGPYNEQFF,TGTGCCAGCAGCTTAGTGCTGGGCCCCTACAATGAGCAGTTCTTC
TRBD1,TRBJ2-3,few,TRBV24-1,CATSDPGGRTDTQYF,TGTGCCACCAGTGATCCAGGGGGACGGACAGATACGCAGTATTTT
TRBD2,TRBJ2-2,few,TRBV24-1,CATSDETSGRTGELFF,TGTGCCACCAGTGATGAGACTAGCGGGAGGACCGGGGAGCTGTTTTTT
.,TRBJ2-7,.,TRBV5-1,CASSLIENSYEQYF,TGCGCCAGCAGCTTAATCGAGAACTCCTACGAGCAGTACTTC
TRBD2,TRBJ2-3,.,TRBV29-1,CSVEGASGITDTQYF,TGCAGCGTTGAGGGGGCTAGCGGGATCACAGATACGCAGTATTTT
TRBD2,TRBJ2-1,.,TRBV12-3/TRBV12-4,CASSAGGSTLYNEQFF,TGTGCCAGCAGTGCGGGGGGCAGTACTCTATACAATGAGCAGTTCTTC
.,TRBJ2-2,few,TRBV6-2/TRBV6-3,CASRAPGTGNTGELFF,TGTGCCAGCAGGGCCCCCGGGACTGGGAACACCGGGGAGCTGTTTTTT
.,TRBJ2-2,many,TRBV7-9,CASSLKGTGELFF,TGTGCCAGCAGCTTAAAGGGCACCGGGGAGCTGTTTTTT
.,TRBJ1-6,many,TRBV19,CASTPGADLNSPLHF,TGTGCCAGTACCCCCGGGGCAGATCTTAATTCACCCCTCCACTTT
.,TRBJ1-2,.,TRBV12-3/TRBV12-4,CASSPRTAYGYTF,TGTGCCAGCAGTCCCCGGACAGCTTATGGCTACACCTTC
.,TRBJ2-7,few,TRBV6-5,CASSYRDGVYEQYF,TGTGCCAGCAGTTACCGGGACGGAGTCTACGAGCAGTACTTC
TRBD1,TRBJ1-1,.,TRBV5-1,CASSLYGTGGDEGEAFF,TGCGCCAGCAGCTTGTACGGGACAGGGGGCGACGAAGGTGAAGCTTTCTTT
TRBD2,TRBJ2-3,few,TRBV10-3,CAIRDATSGRLGTQYF,TGTGCCATCAGAGATGCGACTAGCGGGAGACTGGGTACGCAGTATTTT
.,TRBJ2-3,.,TRBV2,CASSEGVGGSSGDTQYF,TGTGCCAGCAGTGAAGGTGTCGGAGGATCTTCCGGAGATACGCAGTATTTT
TRBD1,TRBJ2-2,few,TRBV15,CATSTRQGTNTGELFF,TGTGCCACCAGCACTCGACAGGGAACGAACACCGGGGAGCTGTTTTTT
.,TRBJ2-7,few,TRBV12-3/TRBV12-4,CASSFQDGPYEQYF,TGTGCCAGCAGTTTCCAGGACGGACCCTACGAGCAGTACTTC
.,TRBJ2-5,.,TRBV6-2/TRBV6-3,CASSYSSLQETQYF,TGTGCCAGCAGTTACTCCAGCCTACAAGAGACCCAGTACTTC
.,TRBJ2-3,few,TRBV5-6,CASSTGTHQTQYF,TGTGCCAGCAGCACCGGGACTCACCAGACGCAGTATTTT
.,TRBJ1-5,many,TRBV20-1,CSAPPGSNQPQHF,TGCAGTGCGCCCCCGGGTAGCAATCAGCCCCAGCATTTT
.,TRBJ2-1,few,TRBV10-3,CAISDSVAARGGWRNEQFF,TGTGCCATCAGTGATAGTGTAGCGGCTAGGGGCGGATGGAGGAATGAGCAGTTCTTC
TRBD2,TRBJ2-2,few,TRBV20-1,CSASIAGVNTGELFF,TGCAGTGCTTCTATAGCGGGGGTAAACACCGGGGAGCTGTTTTTT
.,TRBJ2-1,few,TRBV6-1,CASRRVQGGGMNEQFF,TGTGCCAGCAGGCGAGTCCAGGGGGGTGGGATGAATGAGCAGTTCTTC
TRBD1,TRBJ2-2,few,TRBV14,CASSQLRQGVGTGELFF,TGTGCCAGCAGCCAACTTCGCCAGGGGGTTGGCACCGGGGAGCTGTTTTTT
.,TRBJ1-1,.,TRBV25-1,CASSDPRNTEAFF,TGTGCCAGCAGTGATCCCAGGAACACTGAAGCTTTCTTT
TRBD2,TRBJ2-4,few,TRBV10-2,CASSRGGASKNIQYF,TGCGCCAGCAGTCGCGGGGGGGCCAGCAAAAACATTCAGTACTTC
TRBD2,TRBJ2-5,.,TRBV9,CASSVAPAGGRQETQYF,TGTGCCAGCAGCGTAGCCCCAGCGGGAGGACGCCAAGAGACCCAGTACTTC
.,TRBJ1-1,few,TRBV6-5,CASSYSPGDTEAFF,TGTGCCAGCAGTTACTCACCGGGGGACACTGAAGCTTTCTTT
.,TRBJ1-3,.,TRBV4-2,CASSLVDAGGGNTIYF,TGTGCCAGCAGCCTTGTGGACGCCGGCGGTGGAAACACCATATATTTT
TRBD2,TRBJ2-1,many,TRBV4-1,CASSGLVNEQFF,TGCGCCAGCAGCGGACTAGTAAATGAGCAGTTCTTC
TRBD1,TRBJ2-3,.,TRBV7-3,CASSATTGGTDTQYF,TGTGCCAGCAGCGCAACGACAGGGGGCACAGATACGCAGTATTTT
.,TRBJ2-7,few,TRBV15,CATSRDYSYEQYF,TGTGCCACCAGCAGGGACTACTCCTACGAGCAGTACTTC
TRBD2,TRBJ2-3,.,TRBV29-1,CSVESGTSPDTQYF,TGCAGCGTTGAATCCGGGACTAGCCCAGATACGCAGTATTTT
.,TRBJ2-3,few,TRBV5-1,CASSLVPAPSTDTQYF,TGCGCCAGCAGCTTGGTTCCAGCTCCTAGCACAGATACGCAGTATTTT
.,TRBJ2-6,few,TRBV19,CASSPGTSSGANVLTF,TGTGCCAGTAGCCCCGGGACAAGCTCTGGGGCCAACGTCCTGACTTTC
TRBD1,TRBJ1-5,many,TRBV12-3/TRBV12-4,CASSLRGQSNQPQHF,TGTGCCAGCAGTTTAAGGGGACAGAGCAATCAGCCCCAGCATTTT
.,TRBJ1-1,.,TRBV20-1,CSAHHRQDPMNTEAFF,TGCAGTGCTCACCACCGCCAGGATCCTATGAACACTGAAGCTTTCTTT
TRBD1,TRBJ2-2,.,TRBV20-1,CSARQTGVITGELFF,TGCAGTGCTAGACAGACAGGGGTGATCACCGGGGAGCTGTTTTTT
.,TRBJ1-6,few,TRBV19,CASSTIGGDSPLHF,TGTGCCAGTAGTACGATAGGTGGAGATTCACCCCTCCACTTT
.,TRBJ2-6,few,TRBV19,CASSIMWGGPSALAGANVLTF,TGTGCCAGTAGTATAATGTGGGGCGGCCCAAGCGCTCTGGCTGGGGCCAACGTCCTGACTTTC
.,TRBJ1-5,.,TRBV12-3/TRBV12-4,CASSLGAGGNQPQHF,TGTGCCAGCAGTTTAGGTGCTGGGGGGAATCAGCCCCAGCATTTT
TRBD1,TRBJ2-5,many,TRBV7-9,CASSTGQPKETQYF,TGTGCCAGCAGCACGGGACAGCCAAAAGAGACCCAGTACTTC
.,TRBJ2-1,many,TRBV2,CASRGYNEQFF,TGTGCCAGCAGGGGGTACAATGAGCAGTTCTTC
.,TRBJ2-5,few,TRBV7-8,CASSLTIRGETQYF,TGTGCCAGCAGCTTAACCATTAGAGGAGAGACCCAGTACTTC
TRBD2,TRBJ2-7,.,TRBV20-1,CSARPTSSLEQYF,TGCAGTGCTAGACCGACTAGCTCCCTCGAGCAGTACTTC
TRBD2,TRBJ2-3,few,TRBV11-2,CASSPMPGTSGKIVTQYF,TGTGCCAGCAGTCCCATGCCCGGGACTAGCGGGAAGATTGTGACGCAGTATTTT
TRBD1,TRBJ2-6,many,TRBV5-1,CASSLPGQVFLSGANVLTF,TGCGCCAGCAGCTTACCCGGACAGGTGTTTTTGTCTGGGGCCAACGTCCTGACTTTC
.,TRBJ2-1,few,TRBV7-2,CASSLAGAEVNEQFF,TGTGCCAGCAGCTTAGCAGGGGCGGAGGTCAATGAGCAGTTCTTC
.,TRBJ1-3,.,TRBV10-3,CAISPPGTLSGNTIYF,TGTGCCATTTCACCGCCAGGGACCCTCTCTGGAAACACCATATATTTT
.,TRBJ2-3,few,TRBV20-1,CSSLYSTDTQYF,TGCAGCTCTTTGTATAGCACAGATACGCAGTATTTT
.,TRBJ2-3,few,TRBV19,CASGDRPRAGTQYF,TGTGCCAGCGGCGACAGGCCACGGGCGGGTACGCAGTATTTT
TRBD2,TRBJ2-7,.,TRBV7-9,CASSFGTSGGPYEQYF,TGTGCCAGCAGCTTCGGGACTAGCGGGGGGCCGTACGAGCAGTACTTC
.,TRBJ2-3,many,TRBV5-4,CASRDREWDTQYF,TGTGCCAGCAGGGATAGAGAGTGGGATACGCAGTATTTT
.,TRBJ2-2,few,TRBV24-1,CATSDLGLNTGELFF,TGTGCCACCAGTGATCTGGGACTGAACACCGGGGAGCTGTTTTTT
TRBD1,TRBJ1-5,.,TRBV3-1,CASSLGTGWVAQHF,TGTGCCAGCAGCCTCGGGACAGGGTGGGTCGCCCAGCATTTT
.,TRBJ2-7,many,TRBV21-1,CASSKRGRKPHHSYEQYF,TGTGCCAGCAGCAAACGGGGACGGAAACCTCATCACTCCTACGAGCAGTACTTC
.,TRBJ2-7,few,TRBV20-1,CSARRDYEQYF,TGCAGTGCTCGCCGGGACTACGAGCAGTACTTC